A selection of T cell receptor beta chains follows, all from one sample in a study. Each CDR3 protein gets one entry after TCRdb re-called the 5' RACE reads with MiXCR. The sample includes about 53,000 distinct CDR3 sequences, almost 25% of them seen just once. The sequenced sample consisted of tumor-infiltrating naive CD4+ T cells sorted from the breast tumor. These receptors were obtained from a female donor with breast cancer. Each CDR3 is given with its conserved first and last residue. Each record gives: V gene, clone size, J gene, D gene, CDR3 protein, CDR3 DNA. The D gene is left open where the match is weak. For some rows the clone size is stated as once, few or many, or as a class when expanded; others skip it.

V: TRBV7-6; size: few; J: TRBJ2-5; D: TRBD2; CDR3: CASSLKAGVVETQYF; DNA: TGTGCCAGCAGCTTAAAAGCGGGAGTAGTGGAGACCCAGTACTTC
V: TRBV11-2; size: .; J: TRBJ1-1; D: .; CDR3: CASSLGVRRLNTEAFF; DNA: TGTGCCAGCAGCTTAGGGGTCAGGCGGCTGAACACTGAAGCTTTCTTT
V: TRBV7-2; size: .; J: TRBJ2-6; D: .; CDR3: CASSLAGEPGANVLTF; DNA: TGTGCCAGCAGCTTAGCCGGGGAGCCTGGGGCCAACGTCCTGACTTTC
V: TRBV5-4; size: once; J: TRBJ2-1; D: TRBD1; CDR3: CASSLPKQQTGLSYNEQFF; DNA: TGTGCCAGCAGCCTTCCAAAACAACAGACAGGGTTATCCTACAATGAGCAGTTCTTC
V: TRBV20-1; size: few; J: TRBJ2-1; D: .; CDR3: CSAPVGGWANEQFF; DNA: TGCAGTGCCCCGGTAGGGGGGTGGGCAAATGAGCAGTTCTTC
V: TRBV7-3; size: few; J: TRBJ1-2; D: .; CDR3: CASSLKGLVYGYTF; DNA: TGTGCCAGCAGCTTAAAAGGGTTGGTCTATGGCTACACCTTC
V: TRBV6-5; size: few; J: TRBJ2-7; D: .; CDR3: CASFSAGDEQYF; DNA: TGTGCCAGCTTCTCGGCGGGCGACGAGCAGTACTTC
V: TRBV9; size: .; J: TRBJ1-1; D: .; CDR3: CASSVRGEGTEAFF; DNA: TGTGCCAGCAGCGTCCGGGGGGAAGGCACTGAAGCTTTCTTT
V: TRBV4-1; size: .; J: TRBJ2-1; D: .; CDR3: CASSQQPAWHEQFF; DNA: TGCGCCAGCAGCCAACAACCCGCCTGGCATGAGCAGTTCTTC
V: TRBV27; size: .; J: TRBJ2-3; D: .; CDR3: CASSWGRFTDTQCF; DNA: TGTGCCAGCAGTTGGGGTCGATTCACAGATACGCAGTGTTTT
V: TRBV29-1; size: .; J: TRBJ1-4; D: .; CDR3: CSVGRLGEKLFF; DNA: TGCAGCGTTGGGAGGTTAGGAGAAAAACTGTTTTTT
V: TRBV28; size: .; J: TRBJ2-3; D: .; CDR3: CASKITSTDTQYF; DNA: TGTGCCAGCAAGATAACTAGCACAGATACGCAGTATTTT
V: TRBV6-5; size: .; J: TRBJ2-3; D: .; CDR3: CASQVAWGTDTQYF; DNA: TGTGCCTCCCAGGTAGCGTGGGGCACAGATACGCAGTATTTT
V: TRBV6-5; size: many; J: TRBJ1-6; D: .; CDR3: CASSETANSPLHF; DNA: TGTGCCAGCAGTGAGACTGCTAATTCACCCCTCCACTTT
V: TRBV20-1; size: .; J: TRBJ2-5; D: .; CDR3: CSVPGIQETQYF; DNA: TGCAGTGTCCCCGGGATACAAGAGACCCAGTACTTC
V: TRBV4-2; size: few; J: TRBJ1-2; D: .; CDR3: CASSNGDNYGYTF; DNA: TGTGCCAGCAGCAATGGGGATAACTATGGCTACACCTTC
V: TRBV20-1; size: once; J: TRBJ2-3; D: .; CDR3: CSAPYISTSTDTQYF; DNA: TGCAGTGCTCCCTATATATCGACTAGCACAGATACGCAGTATTTT
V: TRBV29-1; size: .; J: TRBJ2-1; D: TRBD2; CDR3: CSASTSGGKGNEQFF; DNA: TGCAGCGCCTCGACTAGCGGGGGTAAAGGCAATGAGCAGTTCTTC
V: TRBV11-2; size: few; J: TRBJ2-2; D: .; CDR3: CASSLDRTGRELFF; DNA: TGTGCCAGCAGCTTAGATCGAACAGGAAGGGAGCTGTTTTTT
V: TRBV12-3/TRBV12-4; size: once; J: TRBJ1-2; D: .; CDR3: CASSLGDLGYTF; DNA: TGTGCCAGCAGTTTAGGGGACCTCGGCTACACCTTC
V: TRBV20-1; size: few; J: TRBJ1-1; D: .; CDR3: CSAKTGFTEAFF; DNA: TGCAGTGCTAAGACAGGTTTCACTGAAGCTTTCTTT
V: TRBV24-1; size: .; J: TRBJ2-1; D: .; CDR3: CATSEDGAHEQFF; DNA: TGTGCCACCAGTGAAGACGGAGCGCATGAGCAGTTCTTC
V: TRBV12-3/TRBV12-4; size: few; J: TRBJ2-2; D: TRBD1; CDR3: CASRWDSITGELFF; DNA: TGTGCCAGCAGGTGGGACAGCATCACCGGGGAGCTGTTTTTT
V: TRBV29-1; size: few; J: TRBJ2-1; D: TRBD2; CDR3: CSGGSGDSGGEQFF; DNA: TGCAGCGGAGGATCCGGGGATTCGGGGGGTGAGCAGTTCTTC
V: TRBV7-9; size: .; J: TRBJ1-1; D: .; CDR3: CASSLGHVRGDPLVNTEAFF; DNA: TGTGCCAGCAGCTTGGGCCATGTCCGGGGAGACCCCTTGGTGAACACTGAAGCTTTCTTT
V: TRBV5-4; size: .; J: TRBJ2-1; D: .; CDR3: CASSPGTSYNEQFF; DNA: TGTGCCAGCAGCCCCGGGACATCCTACAATGAGCAGTTCTTC
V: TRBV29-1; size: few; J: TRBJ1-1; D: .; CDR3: CSAKVGAWNTEAFF; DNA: TGCAGCGCCAAAGTGGGGGCCTGGAACACTGAAGCTTTCTTT
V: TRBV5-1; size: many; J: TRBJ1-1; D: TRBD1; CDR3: CASRPGQGGTEAFF; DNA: TGCGCCAGCAGACCGGGACAGGGAGGCACTGAAGCTTTCTTT
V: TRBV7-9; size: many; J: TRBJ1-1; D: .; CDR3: CASSTGQLEAFF; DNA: TGTGCCAGCAGCACCGGACAGCTTGAAGCTTTCTTT
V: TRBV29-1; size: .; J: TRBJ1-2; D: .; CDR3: CSVAWTELLNTF; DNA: TGCAGCGTCGCCTGGACAGAGCTTCTTAACACCTTC
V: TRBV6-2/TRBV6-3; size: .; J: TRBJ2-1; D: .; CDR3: CASSQFGLLRGNEQFF; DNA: TGTGCCAGCAGTCAATTTGGCCTCCTAAGGGGAAATGAGCAGTTCTTC
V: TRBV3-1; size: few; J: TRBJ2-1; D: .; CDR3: CASSRHSGNEQFF; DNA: TGTGCCAGCAGCCGACATTCCGGAAATGAGCAGTTCTTC
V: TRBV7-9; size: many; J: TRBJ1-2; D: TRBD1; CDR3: CASSYDRGGYTF; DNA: TGTGCCAGCAGCTACGACAGGGGTGGCTACACCTTC
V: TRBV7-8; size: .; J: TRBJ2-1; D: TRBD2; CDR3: CASSDGGHSGRYNEQFF; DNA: TGTGCCAGCAGCGACGGGGGCCATAGCGGGAGGTATAATGAGCAGTTCTTC
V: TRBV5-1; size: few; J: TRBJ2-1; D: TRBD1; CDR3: CASSPGQYNEWQFF; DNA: TGCGCCAGCAGCCCGGGACAGTACAATGAGTGGCAGTTCTTC
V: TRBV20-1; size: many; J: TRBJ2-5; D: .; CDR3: CSAQRVGGETQYF; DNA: TGCAGTGCTCAAAGGGTGGGGGGAGAGACCCAGTACTTC
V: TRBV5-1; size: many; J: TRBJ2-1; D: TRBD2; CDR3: CASSLVPGLAGLGEQFF; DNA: TGCGCCAGCAGCTTGGTCCCCGGACTAGCGGGATTGGGTGAGCAGTTCTTC
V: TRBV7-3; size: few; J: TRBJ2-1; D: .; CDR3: CASSFEQVGYNEQFF; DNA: TGTGCCAGCAGTTTTGAACAGGTGGGATACAATGAGCAGTTCTTC
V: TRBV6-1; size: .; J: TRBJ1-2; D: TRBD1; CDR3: CASSDGQGPYGYTF; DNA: TGTGCCAGCAGTGATGGACAGGGTCCCTATGGCTACACCTTC
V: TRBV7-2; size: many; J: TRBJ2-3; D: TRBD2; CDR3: CASSLVGTSGASTDTQYF; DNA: TGTGCCAGCAGCTTAGTAGGGACTAGCGGGGCCAGCACAGATACGCAGTATTTT
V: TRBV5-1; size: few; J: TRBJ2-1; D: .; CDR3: CASSLEGHSYNEQFF; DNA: TGCGCCAGCAGTTTAGAGGGCCACTCCTACAATGAGCAGTTCTTC
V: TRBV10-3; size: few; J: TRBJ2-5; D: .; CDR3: CAISESSRAETQYF; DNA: TGTGCCATCAGTGAGTCGAGCAGGGCGGAGACCCAGTACTTC
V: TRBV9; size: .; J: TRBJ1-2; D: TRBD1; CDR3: CASSLRIEGGLNYGYTF; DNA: TGTGCCAGCAGCCTACGAATCGAAGGGGGCCTCAACTATGGCTACACCTTC
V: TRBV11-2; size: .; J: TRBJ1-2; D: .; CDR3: CASSRWGRPGYTF; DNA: TGTGCCAGCAGCCGATGGGGACGTCCCGGCTACACCTTC
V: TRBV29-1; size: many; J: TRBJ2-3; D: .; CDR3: CSVEAVPDTQYF; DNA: TGCAGCGTTGAAGCCGTTCCAGATACGCAGTATTTT
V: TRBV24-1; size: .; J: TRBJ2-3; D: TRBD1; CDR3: CATSDFPGAGGEGDTQYF; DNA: TGTGCCACCAGTGATTTCCCCGGGGCAGGGGGCGAAGGAGATACGCAGTATTTT
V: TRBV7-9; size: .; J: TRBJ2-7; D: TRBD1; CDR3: CASSLGWTGLRSSYEQYF; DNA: TGTGCCAGCAGCTTAGGCTGGACAGGGCTGCGTTCTTCCTACGAGCAGTACTTC
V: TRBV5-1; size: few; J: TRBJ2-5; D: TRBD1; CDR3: CASSSGGLETQYF; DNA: TGCGCCAGCAGCTCAGGGGGCTTGGAGACCCAGTACTTC
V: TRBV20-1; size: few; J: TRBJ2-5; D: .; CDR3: CSARPRGRGTGEETQYF; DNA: TGCAGTGCTAGACCGCGGGGCCGTGGAACGGGTGAAGAGACCCAGTACTTC
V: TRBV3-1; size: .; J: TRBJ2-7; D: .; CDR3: CASSQIPKSYEQYF; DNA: TGTGCCAGCAGCCAAATCCCTAAGTCCTACGAGCAGTACTTC
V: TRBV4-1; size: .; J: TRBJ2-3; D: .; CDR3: CASSQGVVRSAAGTDTQYF; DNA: TGCGCCAGCAGCCAAGGAGTGGTGAGATCCGCGGCCGGCACAGATACGCAGTATTTT
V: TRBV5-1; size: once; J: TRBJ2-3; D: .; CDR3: CASSPGRAVTDTQYF; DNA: TGCGCCAGCAGCCCGGGTAGGGCAGTGACAGATACGCAGTATTTT
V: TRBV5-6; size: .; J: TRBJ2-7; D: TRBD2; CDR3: CASSLQGLAGGRQYF; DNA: TGTGCCAGCAGCCTTCAGGGACTAGCGGGAGGCCGGCAGTACTTC
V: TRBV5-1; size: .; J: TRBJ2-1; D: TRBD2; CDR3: CASSLAAGVYNEQFF; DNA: TGCGCCAGCAGCTTGGCAGCGGGAGTCTACAATGAGCAGTTCTTC
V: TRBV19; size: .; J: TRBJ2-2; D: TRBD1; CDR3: CASSSPTGGHTGELFF; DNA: TGTGCCAGTAGCTCTCCCACAGGGGGCCACACCGGGGAGCTGTTTTTT
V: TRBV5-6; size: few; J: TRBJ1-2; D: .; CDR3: CASSLRKARGYGYTF; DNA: TGTGCCAGCAGCTTGAGAAAGGCCAGGGGCTATGGCTACACCTTC
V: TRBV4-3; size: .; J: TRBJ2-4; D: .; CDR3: CASSQDRTGEALNIQYF; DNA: TGCGCCAGCAGCCAAGATCGGACGGGGGAGGCGCTAAACATTCAGTACTTC
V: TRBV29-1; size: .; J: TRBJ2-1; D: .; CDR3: CSVDARPGFDEQFF; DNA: TGCAGCGTTGATGCCCGGCCAGGTTTCGATGAGCAGTTCTTC
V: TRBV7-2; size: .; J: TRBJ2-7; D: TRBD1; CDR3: CASSVGVRGTGSYEQYF; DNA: TGTGCCAGCAGCGTAGGGGTCCGCGGGACAGGTTCCTACGAGCAGTACTTC
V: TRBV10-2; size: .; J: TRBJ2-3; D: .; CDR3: CASRTSEADTQYF; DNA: TGCGCCAGCAGGACCTCGGAAGCAGATACGCAGTATTTT